This T cell receptor beta chain was found in a study of cytotoxic CD8 clonotypes in ibrutinib-treated CLL. Overall study context: Partial responses totalled about 25 and complete responses 2; after median around six years, approximately 15 remained remitted and around twelve progressed. Findings and caveats of the study: Public clonotypes showed up rarely, and on treatment they shrank or held steady.

PBMCs were cryopreserved, and 1.5 to 2.5 micrograms of genomic DNA from them went into TCR beta libraries. Depths of 1 in 200,000 to 1 in 1 million T cells were the sequencing target. Profiling relied on immunoSEQ multiplex PCR, and the TCRdb table lists in-frame clones only, not all of them. The sample comprises about 300,000 clones, less than 85% of which are singletons, and around 5.1% rests with the top ten. Details on this clone: The antigen remains unidentified.

The CDR3 has 14 amino acids. CDR1 is SGHRS and CDR2 is YFSETQ in the germline V gene. V was clipped by 4 bases and J by 2 bases, with 13 bases between them. Sample: PBMCs, taken at disease progression, from a patient treated with ibrutinib. The rearrangement joins TRBV5-1 to TRBJ2-7; D tentatively fits TRBD1 or TRBD2 (5 bases each). The clonotype originates from a human donor with chronic lymphocytic leukemia. The chain's CDR3 is CASSGGPLAYEQYF. CDR3 bases: TGCGCCAGCAGCGGGGGACCCCTAGCCTACGAGCAGTACTTC.